Each of the 23 T cell receptor beta chains below was sequenced from the same sample in a study of T cells in narcolepsy. The data were produced by immunoSEQ multiplex PCR, yet TCRdb's version contains in-frame clones alone and is incomplete. The sample has fewer than 40,000 clones; roughly 77% are singletons. Sequenced: CD45RA- memory CD4+ T cells from PBMCs. The receptor source for this set is a human donor with narcolepsy.

The chain recombines TRBV18 with TRBJ2-3; the match to TRBD2 covers 8 bases. Germline assignment: CDR1 KGHSH and CDR2 LQKENI. The trim removed 0 bases at V and 2 bases at J, leaving 19 bases unmatched. The CDR3 length is 21 residues. The CDR3 is CASSPPVSVSGDAQLTDTQYF. CDR3 coding DNA: TGTGCCAGCTCACCACCGGTGTCGGTTAGCGGGGATGCCCAACTCACAGATACGCAGTATTTT.

The rearrangement uses TRBV7-6 and TRBJ2-3; 9 bases are a match to TRBD2. The CDR3 extends over 15 amino acids. V shed 6 bases, J shed 2 bases, and the junction held 6 bases outside the gene matches. CDR1 SGHVS and CDR2 FNYEAQ come from the germline V gene. The CDR3 region has the DNA TGTGCCAGCAGTCGAGCGGGAGGCATCACAGATACGCAGTATTTT. It is translated as CASSRAGGITDTQYF.

This clone came up a few times. The V and J genes are TRBV28 and TRBJ1-3, with TRBD1 matching 9 bases. The V gene end was trimmed by 1 base and the J gene end by 0 bases; junction bases not matched to a gene: 1. Germline CDR1 is MDHEN and CDR2 is SYDVKM. There are 16 residues in the CDR3. As DNA, the CDR3 is TGTGCCAGCAGTTTATCGGACAGGGGCTCTGGAAACACCATATATTTT. Translation: CASSLSDRGSGNTIYF.

The genes are TRBV7-9 and TRBJ2-1, with D possibly being TRBD2 (6 bases). CDR3 length equals 15 residues. Germline V gene lookup returns CDR1 SEHNR and CDR2 FQNEAQ (reference sequence). The V gene lost 2 bases and the J gene lost 8 bases, with 16 bases spanning the gap. The CDR3 is CASSLSAGRRDEQFF. CDR3 DNA sequence: TGTGCCAGCAGCTTATCTGCGGGAAGGCGCGATGAGCAGTTCTTC.

This clone appeared a few times. This rearrangement joins TRBV11-2 to TRBJ2-6; D is ambiguous. CDR3 length: 18 amino acids. Per the germline V gene, CDR1 is SGHAT and CDR2 is FQNNGV. V gave up 3 bases and J gave up 4 bases, with 19 bases separating them. Here the CDR3 reads CASSFFLGSSRGANVLTF. The CDR3 DNA sequence: TGTGCCAGCAGCTTTTTTCTGGGTTCTAGTAGGGGGGCCAACGTCCTGACTTTC.

V is TRBV28 and J is TRBJ2-6, with 14 bases lining up with TRBD2. V dropped 5 bases and J dropped 0; count of bases not matched to a gene: 3. The CDR3 runs 18 residues. Germline V gene sequence: CDR1 MDHEN, CDR2 SYDVKM. CDR3 region: CASSPGLAGDSGANVLTF. As DNA, the CDR3 is TGTGCCAGCAGTCCGGGACTAGCGGGAGACTCTGGGGCCAACGTCCTGACTTTC.

J is TRBJ2-7 and V is TRBV9, with D perhaps assigned TRBD1 or TRBD2 (5 bases each). V was clipped by 4 bases and J by 4 bases, with 12 bases between them. The length of the CDR3 is 13 residues. The germline V gene has CDR1 SGDLS and CDR2 YYNGEE. This CDR3 reads CASSRGEWYEQYF. DNA for the CDR3: TGTGCCAGCAGCAGAGGGGAGTGGTACGAGCAGTACTTC.

V and J are TRBV4-1 and TRBJ2-5; weak D call: TRBD2 (5 bases). Germline V CDR1 and CDR2: MGHRA, YSYEKL. With 0 bases removed from V and 11 bases from J, the gap between germline ends came to 10 bases. The CDR3 is 12 amino acids. The CDR3 protein is CASSQEVGEQYF. CDR3 bases: TGCGCCAGCAGCCAAGAGGTGGGAGAGCAGTACTTC.

The CDR3: CASSPAPGTSGRREQFF. The DNA for the CDR3 is TGCGCCAGCAGCCCTGCCCCCGGGACTAGCGGGAGGCGAGAACAGTTCTTC. This chain links TRBV5-1 with TRBJ2-1, with 15 bases matching TRBD2. The CDR3 loop spans 17 amino acids. The germline V gene encodes CDR1 SGHRS and CDR2 YFSETQ. V gave up 4 bases and J gave up 13 bases; unmatched junction bases: 15.

The rearrangement uses TRBV5-1 and TRBJ2-5; the D gene is possibly TRBD1 (5 bases). With 4 bases removed from V and 4 bases from J, the gap between germline ends came to 11 bases. This CDR3 is built from 13 residues. Germline assignment: CDR1 SGHRS and CDR2 YFSETQ. Here the CDR3 DNA reads TGCGCCAGCAGCCCTCAGGGAAGAGAGACCCAGTACTTC. Its protein product is CASSPQGRETQYF.

The V call is TRBV9, the J call TRBJ2-2; D gene unclear. The CDR3 has 14 amino acids. V was trimmed by 7 bases and J by 2 bases, leaving 12 bases between them. Germline CDR1 reads SGDLS; CDR2 reads YYNGEE. The DNA of the CDR3 is TGTGCCAGCGGGTTAGCCACTAACACCGGGGAGCTGTTTTTT. Amino acid sequence: CASGLATNTGELFF.

The V call is TRBV11-3, the J call TRBJ2-7; 8 bases match TRBD2. The CDR3 length is 14 residues. V shed 4 bases, J shed 4 bases, and the junction held 6 bases outside the gene matches. CDR1 and CDR2 from the germline V gene are SGHNT and YENEEA. CDR3 nucleotide sequence: TGTGCCAGCAGCTCAGCGGGAGAAGGATACGAGCAGTACTTC. Residues: CASSSAGEGYEQYF.

The genes are TRBV5-8 and TRBJ1-5, with no clear D. Per the germline V gene, CDR1 is SGHTS and CDR2 is YDEGEE. The ends were cut back, 2 bases at V and 11 bases at J, with 20 bases in the middle. The CDR3 covers 15 residues. CDR3 loop: CASSFGLGTSESQHF. The CDR3 coding sequence is TGTGCCAGCAGCTTCGGTCTGGGTACCTCGGAGTCCCAGCATTTT.

This clone has only a few counts. This chain connects TRBV7-9 to TRBJ1-1; no definite D call. Germline V CDR1 and CDR2: SEHNR, FQNEAQ (reference sequence). V was clipped by 8 bases and J by 5 bases, with 15 bases between them. The CDR3 consists of 13 residues. The CDR3 reads CASVQLSVTEAFF. CDR3 coding DNA: TGTGCCAGCGTACAGCTATCGGTAACTGAAGCTTTCTTT.

This chain uses TRBV18 with TRBJ2-7, with 7 bases matching TRBD2. CDR1 is KGHSH, CDR2 LQKENI, per germline. The trim removed 3 bases at V and 4 bases at J, leaving 0 bases unmatched. The CDR3 spans 12 residues. For the CDR3, the DNA is TGTGCCAGCTCACCGGGAGGGTACGAGCAGTACTTC. Amino acid sequence: CASSPGGYEQYF. The full variable domain, rest sourced from reference TRBV18 and TRBJ2-7, is NAGVMQNPRHLVRRRGQEARLRCSPMKGHSHVYWYRQLPEEGLKFMVYLQKENIIDESGMPKERFSAEFPKEGPSILRIQQVVRGDSAAYFCASSPGGYEQYFGPGTRLTVT.

The genes are TRBV15 and TRBJ2-2, with D unclear. V lost 3 bases, J lost 2 bases, and 7 bases lay in between. The CDR3 totals 14 residues. CDR1 is LNHNV, CDR2 YYDKDF, per germline (reference sequence). In nucleotides, the CDR3 is TGTGCCACCAGCAGGGACCTAAACACCGGGGAGCTGTTTTTT. It is translated as CATSRDLNTGELFF.

The gene calls are TRBV29-1 and TRBJ2-7; possibly TRBD2 for D (5 bases). V lost 4 bases and J 0 bases, leaving 22 bases between the germline ends. The CDR3 contains 17 residues. Germline V gives CDR1 SQVTM, CDR2 ANQGSEA. The CDR3 is CSVGEQISGLVSYEQYF. CDR3 DNA sequence: TGCAGCGTTGGGGAACAAATAAGCGGCCTAGTCTCCTACGAGCAGTACTTC.

Concerning this clone itself: Other DNA sequences in the same sample also yield this CDR3. The chain is built from TRBV4-1 and TRBJ2-2; no clear D gene. The V end was cut by 0 bases, the J end by 4 bases, with 6 bases between. CDR1 MGHRA and CDR2 YSYEKL come from the germline V gene. The CDR3 contains 14 residues. CDR3 in amino acids: CASSQDRRTGELFF. The CDR3 nucleotides are TGCGCCAGCAGCCAAGATAGGCGCACCGGGGAGCTGTTTTTT.

The CDR3 DNA sequence: TGTGCCAGTAGTATAAGGGGCAGGGAGAACACTGAAGCTTTCTTT. Its translation is CASSIRGRENTEAFF. The J gene is TRBJ1-1, the V gene TRBV19, with D possibly matching TRBD1 (5 bases). The germline CDR1 and CDR2 sequences are LNHDA and SQIVND (reference sequence). Trimming removed 2 bases from V and 1 base from J, with 11 bases in between. There are 15 residues in the CDR3.

The chain combines TRBV19 with TRBJ1-5; possible D gene TRBD1, 5 bases. V was trimmed by 9 bases and J by 2 bases, leaving 17 bases between them. The CDR3 sequence is 15 residues long. CDR1 and CDR2 (germline): LNHDA, SQIVND (reference sequence). In DNA form, the CDR3 reads TGTGCCAGCACCGTGGGGGTTGCGGGCAATCAGCCCCAGCATTTT. Amino acid sequence: CASTVGVAGNQPQHF.

This clone was seen more than once but under ten times. This chain uses TRBV19 with TRBJ1-2; D gene uncertain. The CDR3 sequence is 13 residues long. Trimming left V 6 bases short and J 1 base short, with 9 bases between. Germline loops: CDR1 LNHDA, CDR2 SQIVND (reference sequence). CDR3 amino acids: CASSIQLNYGYTF. DNA of the CDR3: TGTGCCAGTAGCATACAGCTTAACTATGGCTACACCTTC.

The V and J genes are TRBV11-3 and TRBJ2-1; perhaps TRBD1 as D (5 bases). The ends were cut back, 3 bases at V and 9 bases at J, with 6 bases in the middle. Germline CDR1 reads SGHNT; CDR2 reads YENEEA. This CDR3 is 11 amino acids long. CDR3 coding DNA: TGTGCCAGCAGCTTTGGGGCTGAGCAGTTCTTC. Residues: CASSFGAEQFF.

Comments on this clone: It is likely a read error, because the conserved phenylalanine at the end of the CDR3 is missing. The DNA is left out, because the CDR3 cannot be placed on it with certainty; the CDR3 is given as TCRdb lists it. The chain combines TRBV28 with TRBJ1-2. Germline CDR1 reads MDHEN; CDR2 reads SYDVKM. Inclusive of both ends, the CDR3 amounts to 9 amino acids. CDR3: CASSPRSGG.